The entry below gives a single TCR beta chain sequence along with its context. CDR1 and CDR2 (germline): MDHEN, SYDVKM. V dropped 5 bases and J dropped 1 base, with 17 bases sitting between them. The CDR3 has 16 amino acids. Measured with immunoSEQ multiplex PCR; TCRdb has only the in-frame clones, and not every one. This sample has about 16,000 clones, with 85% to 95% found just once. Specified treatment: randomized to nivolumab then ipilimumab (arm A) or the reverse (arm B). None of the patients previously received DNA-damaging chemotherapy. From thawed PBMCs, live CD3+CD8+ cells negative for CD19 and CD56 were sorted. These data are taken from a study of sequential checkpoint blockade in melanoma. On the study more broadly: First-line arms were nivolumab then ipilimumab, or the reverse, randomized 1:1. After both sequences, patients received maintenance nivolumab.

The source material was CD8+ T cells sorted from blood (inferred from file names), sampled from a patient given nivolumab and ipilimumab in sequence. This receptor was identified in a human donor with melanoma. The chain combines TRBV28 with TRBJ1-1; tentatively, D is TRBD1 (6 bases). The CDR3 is CASSVPPTGWNTEAFF. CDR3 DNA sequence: TGTGCCAGCAGTGTCCCCCCGACAGGATGGAACACTGAAGCTTTCTTT. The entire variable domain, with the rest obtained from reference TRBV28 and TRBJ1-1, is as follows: DVKVTQSSRYLVKRTGEKVFLECVQDMDHENMFWYRQDPGLGLRLIYFSYDVKMKEKGDIPEGYSVSREKKERFSLILESASTNQTSMYLCASSVPPTGWNTEAFFGQGTRLTVV.